These 27 T cell receptor beta chains were all obtained from the same sample, sequenced in a study of cytomegalovirus exposure and HLA in healthy donors. PCR used 60 Vbeta primers and 13 Jbeta primers. The data were produced by immunoSEQ multiplex PCR, yet TCRdb's version contains in-frame clones alone and is incomplete. Among 150,000 to 180,000 clones, about 68% were seen once, and the ten largest hold approximately 2.3%. The sequenced sample consisted of PBMCs. The receptors here all came from a man aged 25-45 years in good health and CMV-seronegative.

The V gene is TRBV19, the J gene TRBJ1-5; TRBD1 agrees at 9 bases. Germline CDR1 LNHDA, CDR2 SQIVND (reference sequence). The V segment lost 6 bases and the J segment 8 bases; nucleotides outside the gene matches: 8. The CDR3 totals 14 residues. The CDR3 coding sequence is TGTGCCAGTAGCGGGACAGGGTCGAAGGAGCCCCAGCATTTT. This translates into CASSGTGSKEPQHF.

This clone was found once. The chain joins TRBV5-1 to TRBJ1-1; the D gene is possibly TRBD1 (6 bases). CDR3 size: 14 residues. The germline CDR1 and CDR2 sequences are SGHRS and YFSETQ. The ends were cut back, 3 bases at V and 0 bases at J, with 9 bases in the middle. The DNA for the CDR3 is TGCGCCAGCAGCTCTCAGGGGATGAACACTGAAGCTTTCTTT. It specifies CASSSQGMNTEAFF.

This clone has a handful of counts. The V gene is TRBV2, the J gene TRBJ2-5; 7 nucleotides line up with TRBD2. The V segment lost 7 bases and the J segment 5 bases; nucleotides outside the gene matches: 10. Germline V CDR1 and CDR2: SNHLY, FYNNEI. This CDR3 has 14 residues. The DNA for the CDR3 is TGTGCCAGCAACACGTTGATTAGCGGGGAGACCCAGTACTTC. Translation: CASNTLISGETQYF.

The chain is built from TRBV6-6 and TRBJ1-6; the D is unclear. The CDR3 has 13 residues. Per germline, CDR1 MNHNY and CDR2 SVGAGI (reference sequence). Deletions cut 2 bases from V and 11 bases from J, with 10 bases between. This CDR3 reads CASSYEGKPPLHF. CDR3 nucleotide sequence: TGTGCCAGCAGTTACGAGGGTAAGCCACCCCTCCACTTT.

This chain joins TRBV2 and TRBJ1-2, with D tentatively TRBD1 (5 bases). Germline-derived CDR1 and CDR2 are SNHLY and FYNNEI. The CDR3 extends over 14 amino acids. Trimming took off 2 bases at V and 2 bases at J, with 9 bases between the two ends. CDR3 protein: CASSEPGLNYGYTF. The CDR3 DNA sequence: TGTGCCAGCAGTGAACCGGGACTGAACTATGGCTACACCTTC.

As regards this clone: The same CDR3 arises from other DNA sequences in this sample as well. The rearrangement joins TRBV27 to TRBJ1-6; TRBD1 matches 7 bases. J lost 14 bases, V lost 9 bases, and 10 bases had no gene match. The CDR3 runs to 12 residues. Per germline, CDR1 MNHEY and CDR2 SMNVEV (reference sequence). The CDR3 DNA is TGTGCCAGTAGGCGACAGGGTCAGACCCTCCACTTT. It encodes CASRRQGQTLHF.

The rearrangement joins TRBV11-2 to TRBJ2-2; 9 nucleotides align to TRBD2. CDR3 length equals 17 residues. Germline V gives CDR1 SGHAT, CDR2 FQNNGV. Losses at the gene ends were 4 bases for V and 6 bases for J; bases not matched to a gene: 12. The CDR3 is CASSSIAGAVGAGELFF. The CDR3 nucleotides read TGTGCCAGCAGCTCAATAGCGGGGGCGGTGGGGGCCGGGGAGCTGTTTTTT.

This chain joins TRBV2 and TRBJ2-2, with D perhaps matching TRBD2 (5 bases). Germline V CDR1 and CDR2: SNHLY, FYNNEI. This CDR3 comprises 14 residues. The V end lost 11 bases, the J end lost 0 bases, and 13 bases lay between the germline ends. The CDR3 here is CAGGSGTNTGELFF. Written as DNA, the CDR3 is TGTGCCGGAGGATCAGGAACGAACACCGGGGAGCTGTTTTTT. The complete variable domain, with remaining parts taken from reference TRBV2 and TRBJ2-2, reads EPEVTQTPSHQVTQMGQEVILRCVPISNHLYFYWYRQILGQKVEFLVSFYNNEISEKSEIFDDQFSVERPDGSNFTLKIRSTKLEDSAMYFCAGGSGTNTGELFFGEGSRLTVL.

The CDR3, as DNA: TGTGCCAGCAGCTTGAGTCGAGGAGGGTACGAGCAGTACTTC. This codes for CASSLSRGGYEQYF. The chain recombines TRBV5-6 with TRBJ2-5, with TRBD2 as a possible D gene (6 bases). The DNA end favors TRBJ2-7, so the J call may be wrong. Germline-derived CDR1 and CDR2 are SGHDT and YYEEEE. There are 14 residues in the CDR3.

V gene TRBV11-2 combines with J gene TRBJ1-1, with D unresolved. The CDR3 sequence is 14 residues long. The V gene's germline CDR1 is SGHAT and CDR2 FQNNGV. Trimming removed 5 bases at V and 11 bases at J, with 21 bases between. CDR3 sequence: CASSPDSGIGGAFF. Here the CDR3 DNA reads TGTGCCAGCAGCCCCGACTCCGGGATCGGTGGGGCTTTCTTT.

This clone was detected only a few times. The chain is built from TRBV4-2 and TRBJ1-1; 9 bases fit TRBD1. V trimming: 1 base; J trimming: 5 bases; junction bases outside the gene matches: 5. The CDR3 has 15 amino acids. From germline, CDR1 is LGHNA and CDR2 YNFKEQ. CDR3 coding DNA: TGTGCCAGCAGCCAAGCGTTGGGACAGGGTACTGAAGCTTTCTTT. This translates into CASSQALGQGTEAFF.

In its sample, this clone was seen a few times. The chain combines TRBV5-1 with TRBJ2-7; D might be TRBD1 (6 bases). Germline V lookup: CDR1 SGHRS, CDR2 YFSETQ. This CDR3 has 14 residues. V was clipped by 3 bases and J by 1 base, with 11 bases between them. CDR3 sequence: CASSSETGSYEQYF. The CDR3 DNA reads as TGCGCCAGCAGCTCCGAGACAGGTTCCTACGAGCAGTACTTC.

The V gene is TRBV6-5, the J gene TRBJ1-1; possibly TRBD1 for D (5 bases). V gave up 8 bases and J gave up 2 bases, with 15 bases separating them. The CDR3 sequence is 14 residues long. CDR1 is MNHEY and CDR2 is SVGAGI in the germline V gene. The CDR3 is CASGRGGGNTEAFF. The DNA of the CDR3 is TGTGCCAGCGGTCGGGGGGGAGGAAACACTGAAGCTTTCTTT.

V gene TRBV19 combines with J gene TRBJ1-5; D gene uncertain. This CDR3 spans 15 amino acids. The V gene's germline CDR1 is LNHDA and CDR2 SQIVND (reference sequence). With 6 bases removed from V and 2 bases from J, the gap between germline ends came to 14 bases. The CDR3 is CASRRDTLGNQPQHF. DNA for the CDR3: TGTGCCAGTAGGAGGGATACCCTAGGCAATCAGCCCCAGCATTTT.

Only one count was recorded for this clone. The J gene is TRBJ1-2, the V gene TRBV5-4, with TRBD1 identical over 8 bases. The V gene end was trimmed by 5 bases and the J gene end by 6 bases; junction bases not matched to a gene: 21. The CDR3 loop spans 18 amino acids. CDR1 SGHNT and CDR2 YYREEE come from the germline V gene (reference sequence). The CDR3 bases are TGTGCCAGCAGACATGTGCTTGATGTTTGGGCAGGGGGCGATGGCTACACCTTC. Its protein product is CASRHVLDVWAGGDGYTF.

The chain couples TRBV19 to TRBJ1-5; no clear D gene. Trimming shortened V by 5 bases and J by 1 base, and 6 bases separated the two germline ends. This CDR3 comprises 13 residues. Germline V gives CDR1 LNHDA, CDR2 SQIVND (reference sequence). The DNA for the CDR3 is TGTGCCAGTAGTCGACACAGCAATCAGCCCCAGCATTTT. Its protein product is CASSRHSNQPQHF. The full variable domain, with the rest looked up from reference TRBV19 and TRBJ1-5, is DGGITQSPKYLFRKEGQNVTLSCEQNLNHDAMYWYRQDPGQGLRLIYYSQIVNDFQKGDIAEGYSVSREKKESFPLTVTSAQKNPTAFYLCASSRHSNQPQHFGDGTRLSIL.

The chain recombines TRBV6-5 with TRBJ2-5; 11 nucleotides align to TRBD2. Judging by the DNA end, TRBJ2-7 fits better; the J call may be wrong. Looked up from germline, CDR1 is MNHEY and CDR2 is SVGAGI. The CDR3 extends over 14 amino acids. The CDR3 sequence: CASRLAGETYEQYF. As DNA, the CDR3 is TGTGCCAGCAGACTAGCGGGGGAAACCTACGAGCAGTACTTC.

The gene calls are TRBV7-3 and TRBJ2-1; 16 nucleotides agree with TRBD2. Germline V gives CDR1 SGHTA, CDR2 FQGTGA. V dropped 3 bases and J dropped 9; count of bases not matched to a gene: 8. The CDR3 runs to 17 residues. CDR3 amino acids: CASSFYGTSGGAVEQFF. The CDR3 bases are TGTGCCAGCAGCTTTTATGGGACTAGCGGGGGGGCAGTTGAGCAGTTCTTC. Full variable domain (missing parts from reference TRBV7-3 and TRBJ2-1): GAGVSQTPSNKVTEKGKYVELRCDPISGHTALYWYRQSLGQGPEFLIYFQGTGAADDSGLPNDRFFAVRPEGSVSTLKIQRTERGDSAVYLCASSFYGTSGGAVEQFFGPGTRLTVL.

This chain connects TRBV7-8 to TRBJ2-5; D is perhaps TRBD2 (7 bases). CDR1 SGHVS and CDR2 FQNEAQ come from the germline V gene. Between the trimmed V and J ends, which lost 4 bases and 4 bases, there was a span of 19 bases. The CDR3 is 16 residues long. The CDR3 DNA is TGTGCCAGCAGCTCGCAGCCTCAGGGAGGGGGAGAGACCCAGTACTTC. Translation gives CASSSQPQGGGETQYF.

The chain joins TRBV28 to TRBJ1-5; TRBD1 agrees at 10 bases. The V gene end was trimmed by 1 base and the J gene end by 0 bases; junction bases not matched to a gene: 9. Germline CDR1 reads MDHEN; CDR2 reads SYDVKM. The CDR3 loop spans 19 amino acids. CDR3: CASSLSIRTGGISNQPQHF. DNA of the CDR3: TGTGCCAGCAGTTTATCCATCCGGACAGGGGGTATTAGCAATCAGCCCCAGCATTTT.

There are a few counts of this clone. The junction departs from germline at one end; a sequencing error may be responsible. This chain links TRBV4-3 with TRBJ1-6, with 8 bases fitting TRBD1. The germline V gene encodes CDR1 LGHNA and CDR2 YSLEER. The length of the CDR3 is 14 residues. CDR3 in amino acids: CASSPGTGDSPLHF. The CDR3 bases are TGCGCCAGCAGCCCGGGGACAGGAGATTCGCCCCTCCACTTT.

This sequence joins TRBV11-2 and TRBJ2-3; D may be TRBD2 (5 bases). Trimming cost V 6 bases and J 4 bases, with 14 bases left between them. Germline CDR1 reads SGHAT; CDR2 reads FQNNGV. CDR3 length equals 14 residues. The CDR3 coding sequence is TGTGCCAGCAGAAGAGGGAGAAGGGCAGATACGCAGTATTTT. Its protein product is CASRRGRRADTQYF.

This sequence joins TRBV4-3 and TRBJ1-3, with unresolved D. Trimming left V 2 bases short and J 0 bases short, with 11 bases between. The CDR3 totals 16 residues. Germline CDR1 and CDR2: LGHNA and YSLEER. The CDR3 nucleotides are TGCGCCAGCAGCCAAAACGTGGGGAGCTCTGGAAACACCATATATTTT. This sequence encodes CASSQNVGSSGNTIYF.

The rearrangement uses TRBV5-6 and TRBJ1-1, with 8 positions matching TRBD1. The CDR3 is 15 amino acids. The J segment lost 1 base and the V segment lost 4 bases, leaving 6 bases of the junction unmatched. The germline CDR1 and CDR2 sequences are SGHDT and YYEEEE. Here the CDR3 DNA reads TGTGCCAGCAGCCGGCTGGACAGGGAGAACACTGAAGCTTTCTTT. It is translated as CASSRLDRENTEAFF.

Concerning this clone: This specimen includes other DNA sequences encoding the same CDR3. The rearrangement uses TRBV4-3 and TRBJ2-1, with 8 bases that match TRBD2. This CDR3 has 16 amino acids. Germline V gene sequence: CDR1 LGHNA, CDR2 YSLEER. V trimming: 0 bases; J trimming: 4 bases; junction bases outside the gene matches: 5. This CDR3 is CASSQDRGGPYNEQFF. The CDR3 DNA sequence: TGCGCCAGCAGCCAAGATCGGGGGGGGCCTTACAATGAGCAGTTCTTC.

As for this clone: In the same sample, other DNA sequences code for this CDR3. The chain couples TRBV7-9 to TRBJ1-1; no clear D. Trimming left V 5 bases short and J 2 bases short, with 9 bases between. The CDR3 has 13 residues. Germline loops: CDR1 SEHNR, CDR2 FQNEAQ (reference sequence). The CDR3: CASSLDTNTEAFF. The CDR3, as DNA: TGTGCCAGCAGCCTTGACACAAACACTGAAGCTTTCTTT.

The chain has TRBV7-9 and TRBJ2-7, with D perhaps TRBD2 (5 bases). Trimming took off 5 bases at V and 4 bases at J, with 9 bases between the two ends. Germline values: CDR1 SEHNR, CDR2 FQNEAQ (reference sequence). The CDR3 has 12 residues. CDR3 loop: CASSPEGYEQYF. The CDR3 region has the DNA TGTGCCAGCAGCCCCGAGGGTTACGAGCAGTACTTC.